The T cell receptor (beta chain) described here comes from a study of blood T cell repertoires in COVID-19. Study as a whole: COVID-19 samples from acute and convalescent phases originated in the United States, Italy and Spain.

Per the original methods: The authors estimated nucleated cell counts from reference gene primer amplification. Profiling relied on immunoSEQ multiplex PCR, and the TCRdb table lists in-frame clones only, not all of them. That table supplies the V and J calls and clone size; D and trimming were determined from the DNA. Among some 350,000 clones listed, 83% were seen once. Germline assignment: CDR1 SGHRS and CDR2 YFSETQ. The CDR3 has 15 amino acids. Trimming at V came to 2 bases and at J to 3 bases, leaving 4 bases not matched to a gene. The sequenced material came from peripheral blood. This chain connects TRBV5-1 to TRBJ1-1; TRBD1 agrees at 10 bases. This TCR was sampled from a young man with active or convalescent COVID-19. Here the CDR3 reads CASSFGTGVYTEAFF. In DNA form, the CDR3 reads TGCGCCAGCAGCTTTGGGACAGGGGTTTACACTGAAGCTTTCTTT.